This T cell receptor (beta chain) was observed in a study of T cells after yellow fever vaccination. Study observations and caveats: Post-booster repertoires contained most primary-vaccination clones again (96% CD4, around 88% CD8).

TCRdb recomputed calls from the 5' RACE reads with MiXCR, one row per CDR3 protein. The top ten clones hold approximately 0.78% of a sample with roughly 150,000 distinct CDR3 sequences, about 8% of them seen once. The CDR3 covers 14 residues. V lost 6 bases and J lost 3, with 14 bases in between. This clonotype was recorded many times. Its antigen remains unidentified. The sequence came from a man younger than 45 who received the YFV17D yellow fever vaccine. The chain carries TRBV12-3 or TRBV12-4 and TRBJ2-5; weak D call: TRBD1 (8 bases). This specimen was CD4+ T cells sorted from PBMCs, taken 5 days after the yellow fever booster vaccination. The CDR3 spells CASRAGTGKETQYF. The CDR3 DNA reads TGTGCCAGCAGAGCGGGGACAGGAAAAGAGACCCAGTACTTC.